What follows describes a single TCR beta chain. Authors' methods: For nucleated cells, counts were estimated from reference gene primer amplification. Repertoires were generated with immunoSEQ multiplex PCR, while TCRdb's copy carries only in-frame clones and drops some. The DNA gave D and trimming, while V, J and clone size come from that table. The profile shows a few hundred thousand clones, roughly 82% of them singletons. This sample was taken from a study of blood T cell repertoires in COVID-19. About the research overall: The United States, Italy and Spain provided the acute and convalescent COVID-19 samples. PBMCs, B-cell-depleted T cells, or T cells provided the cDNA or gDNA that made up the material.

V shed 2 bases and J shed 6 bases, with 13 bases lying between them. Germline lookup yields CDR1 SNHLY and CDR2 FYNNEI. This CDR3 is 15 amino acids long. Material: peripheral blood. The V and J genes are TRBV2 and TRBJ2-2; D not certain. The TCR sequence derives from a woman in her thirties or forties who had recovered from COVID-19. The CDR3 DNA follows: TGTGCCAGCAGTGAAAATATTAGGAGAGCCGGGGAGCTGTTTTTT. It translates to CASSENIRRAGELFF.